This T cell receptor (beta chain) was sequenced in a study of blood T cell repertoires in COVID-19. V was shortened by 5 bases and J by 5 bases, with 15 bases between the two germline ends. Germline V gives CDR1 SGHTA, CDR2 FQGNSA. CDR3 size: 14 residues. In the original workflow: Estimation of nucleated cell counts relied on the amplification of reference gene primers. Sequencing was performed with immunoSEQ multiplex PCR; in TCRdb, only in-frame clones are kept and a portion is missing. V, J and clone size are taken as reported in that table, and D and trimming were inferred from the DNA itself. The sample includes fewer than 350,000 clones, around 90% seen only once; the top ten take about 6.1%.

This sequence joins TRBV7-2 and TRBJ1-1; D may be TRBD1 (6 bases). The TCR comes from a woman between 40 and 50 years old who had recovered from COVID-19. The sequencing input was PBMCs or T cells enriched from blood (not recorded which). CDR3 nucleotide sequence: TGTGCCAGCAGCACCCAGGGGTCGGGGACTGAAGCTTTCTTT. This encodes CASSTQGSGTEAFF.